The source of this T cell receptor beta chain is a study of cytomegalovirus exposure and HLA in healthy donors. Study results and limitations: In a later analysis, common viral pathogens appeared linked to several of the most significant clusters. Association of 15,000 to 20,000 TCR beta sequences with HLA alleles was found at 0.05 false discovery rate in a later analysis.

Amplification used 60 Vbeta primers and 13 Jbeta primers. Generated by immunoSEQ multiplex PCR, the TCRdb table keeps only in-frame clones and is missing some. Here the sample spans 110,000 to 150,000 clones, 80% to 85% being singletons. Notes on this clone: Its target is unknown.

V shed 9 bases, J shed 2 bases, and the junction held 7 bases outside the gene matches. Looked up from germline, CDR1 is SGHRS and CDR2 is YFSETQ. CDR3 length: 13 residues. V gene TRBV5-1 combines with J gene TRBJ2-5; 7 positions agree with TRBD1. This TCR derives from a female donor in good health and CMV-seronegative. Sequencing was done on a sample of PBMCs. CDR3 in amino acids: CATNLGQQETQYF. The DNA of the CDR3 is TGCGCCACCAACTTGGGACAGCAAGAGACCCAGTACTTC. The complete variable domain, with remaining parts taken from reference TRBV5-1 and TRBJ2-5, reads KAGVTQTPRYLIKTRGQQVTLSCSPISGHRSVSWYQQTPGQGLQFLFEYFSETQRNKGNFPGRFSGRQFSNSRSEMNVSTLELGDSALYLCATNLGQQETQYFGPGTRLLVL.